A selection of T cell receptor beta chains follows, all from one sample in a study of cytomegalovirus exposure and HLA in healthy donors. The method was immunoSEQ multiplex PCR; TCRdb's version includes in-frame clones alone and lacks a portion of them. The table records 200,000 or so clones, more than 75% of them present only once. Sequencing was carried out using PBMCs. These receptors all come from a middle-aged woman in good health and CMV-seronegative. Both conserved end residues are part of each CDR3. Fields, in order: V gene, CDR3 protein.

V: TRBV5-4; CDR3: CASGTESYNEQFF
V: TRBV7-6; CDR3: CASSLARGTEAFF
V: TRBV27; CDR3: CASTDWADTQYF
V: TRBV9; CDR3: CASSVEALGLDEQFF
V: TRBV18; CDR3: CASSPGTSGGEQYF
V: TRBV29-1; CDR3: CSGGGMDYEQYF
V: TRBV19; CDR3: CASSPSGTNNEQFF
V: TRBV7-2; CDR3: CASSSNRGFSYEQYF
V: TRBV25-1; CDR3: CASSELAGYNEQFF
V: TRBV5-1; CDR3: CASSGPYEQYF
V: TRBV27; CDR3: CASSLREGQGGAEAFF
V: TRBV27; CDR3: CASSWTSGNSYNEQFF
V: TRBV2; CDR3: CASSAEGYEQYF
V: TRBV7-9; CDR3: CASSRQRSEAFF
V: TRBV13; CDR3: CASSAPTGSSYEQYF
V: TRBV27; CDR3: CASSPLGGHNEQFF
V: TRBV30; CDR3: CAWSGLAANEQFF
V: TRBV5-1; CDR3: CASSFSDRVGDTQYF
V: TRBV7-3; CDR3: CASSPGLAQETQYF
V: TRBV7-8; CDR3: CASSPGLERFF
V: TRBV2; CDR3: CASVRELYEQYF
V: TRBV29-1; CDR3: CSVDLESGEQFF
V: TRBV4-1; CDR3: CASSQRTDPVNTGELFF
V: TRBV12-5; CDR3: CASGLGTSGLYNEQFF